The next 27 T cell receptor beta chains were all read from a single sample in a study of post-analysis software for immune sequencing data. Study-wide results and caveats: TRBV5-6, TRBV5-1 and TRBV20-1 belonged to a set of a few TRBV segments that were more frequent in patients than controls.

The antigens of these receptors remain unknown. Unique molecular identifiers were carried by the TCR beta cDNA libraries. TCRdb redid the calling of the PCR reads with MiXCR, one entry per CDR3 protein. This table has under 900,000 distinct CDR3 sequences, approximately 53% appearing once. Sequenced input: blood. These receptors all stem from a girl aged 5-17 years with multiple sclerosis.

The CDR3 sequence: CASSPVGTPYYEQYF. CDR3 in DNA: TGTGCCAGCAGCCCTGTAGGGACGCCATACTACGAGCAGTACTTC. The rearrangement uses TRBV7-2 and TRBJ2-7; the D gene could be TRBD1 or TRBD2 (5 bases each). Germline V gene data show CDR1 as SGHTA and CDR2 as FQGNSA. The V end was cut by 5 bases, the J end by 3 bases, with 17 bases between. CDR3 length: 15 residues.

The chain employs TRBV6-5 and TRBJ2-5, with 7 bases aligning to TRBD2. The CDR3 is 13 residues long. The J segment lost 4 bases and the V segment lost 6 bases, leaving 5 bases of the junction unmatched. The germline V gene has CDR1 MNHEY and CDR2 SVGAGI. CDR3 sequence: CASSPRERETQYF. The CDR3 region has the DNA TGTGCCAGCAGCCCGCGGGAGCGAGAGACCCAGTACTTC.

This clonotype turned up a few times. V gene TRBV7-3 combines with J gene TRBJ2-6, with D tentatively TRBD1 (6 bases). The V and J ends lost 3 bases and 0 bases respectively, with 9 bases between them. The CDR3 runs 16 residues. CDR1 and CDR2 from the germline V gene are SGHTA and FQGTGA. CDR3 region: CASSFQGNSGANVLTF. For the CDR3, the DNA is TGTGCCAGCAGCTTCCAGGGGAACTCTGGGGCCAACGTCCTGACTTTC.

V gene TRBV7-9 combines with J gene TRBJ2-7, with 12 bases lining up with TRBD2. Germline V gives CDR1 SEHNR, CDR2 FQNEAQ (reference sequence). V dropped 5 bases and J dropped 6; count of bases not matched to a gene: 11. The CDR3 loop spans 16 amino acids. In DNA, the CDR3 is TGTGCCAGCAGCCCAGCCCTAGCGGGGGGGCGGCTCGAGCAGTACTTC. Translating gives CASSPALAGGRLEQYF.

This clonotype has a handful of counts. The rearrangement joins TRBV4-2 to TRBJ1-6, with TRBD1 matching over 12 bases. Germline CDR1 reads LGHNA; CDR2 reads YNFKEQ. This CDR3 region has 18 residues. With 3 bases clipped from V and 10 bases from J, the junction kept 13 bases outside the gene matches. CDR3 bases: TGTGCCAGCAGCCATGACAAACCGGGACAGGGGGCAGGGTCACCCCTCCACTTT. Protein product: CASSHDKPGQGAGSPLHF.

The chain is built from TRBV5-1 and TRBJ2-5, with D perhaps matching TRBD1 (5 bases). The CDR3 consists of 13 residues. V was trimmed by 4 bases and J by 0 bases, leaving 7 bases between them. The germline gives CDR1 SGHRS, CDR2 YFSETQ. The CDR3 spells CASSAGNQETQYF. CDR3 in DNA: TGCGCCAGCAGCGCAGGGAACCAAGAGACCCAGTACTTC.

The J gene is TRBJ2-1, the V gene TRBV7-2; 13 bases align to TRBD2. The CDR3 has 15 amino acids. V shed 3 bases and J 10 bases; nucleotides not matched to a gene: 6. Germline CDR1 reads SGHTA; CDR2 reads FQGNSA. The CDR3 DNA reads as TGTGCCAGCAGCTTCCAGGGGGGACTAGCGGGGGAGCAGTTCTTC. It codes for CASSFQGGLAGEQFF.

This chain connects TRBV5-1 to TRBJ2-1; 10 bases match TRBD2. The CDR3 runs to 13 residues. In germline, CDR1 is SGHRS, CDR2 YFSETQ. The V segment lost 5 bases and the J segment 7 bases; nucleotides outside the gene matches: 3. For the CDR3, the DNA is TGCGCCAGCAGGATTAGCGGGGGGAATGAGCAGTTCTTC. This sequence encodes CASRISGGNEQFF. Full variable domain (rest looked up from reference TRBV5-1 and TRBJ2-1): KAGVTQTPRYLIKTRGQQVTLSCSPISGHRSVSWYQQTPGQGLQFLFEYFSETQRNKGNFPGRFSGRQFSNSRSEMNVSTLELGDSALYLCASRISGGNEQFFGPGTRLTVL.

This sequence joins TRBV29-1 and TRBJ2-1, with D possibly TRBD1 on 6 matching bases. CDR1 is SQVTM and CDR2 is ANQGSEA in the germline V gene. The CDR3 spans 13 residues. The V end lost 6 bases, the J end lost 4 bases, and 13 bases lay between the germline ends. The CDR3 nucleotides are TGCAGCGTAGACGGGACACTTTACAATGAGCAGTTCTTC. This codes for CSVDGTLYNEQFF.

The chain links TRBV5-6 to TRBJ1-6; possible D gene TRBD1, 6 bases. CDR3 length: 14 amino acids. The germline V gene encodes CDR1 SGHDT and CDR2 YYEEEE. The germline V and J ends were trimmed by 4 bases and 7 bases, with 12 bases remaining between them. CDR3 nucleotides: TGTGCCAGCAGCCCCGGGACAAGAAATTCACCCCTCCACTTT. It codes for CASSPGTRNSPLHF. The whole variable domain, remainder taken from reference TRBV5-6 and TRBJ1-6, is DAGVTQSPTHLIKTRGQQVTLRCSPKSGHDTVSWYQQALGQGPQFIFQYYEEEERQRGNFPDRFSGHQFPNYSSELNVNALLLGDSALYLCASSPGTRNSPLHFGNGTRLTVT.

The chain employs TRBV7-9 and TRBJ1-1; D gene uncertain. CDR3 length equals 13 residues. Germline V gene lookup returns CDR1 SEHNR and CDR2 FQNEAQ (reference sequence). The V end was cut by 2 bases, the J end by 3 bases, with 7 bases between. The CDR3 bases are TGTGCCAGCAGCTTATTTTCCGACACTGAAGCTTTCTTT. Encoded protein: CASSLFSDTEAFF.

The sample holds a few counts of this clonotype. The chain carries TRBV5-5 and TRBJ2-1; 8 bases line up with TRBD2. V shed 3 bases, J shed 7 bases, and the junction held 9 bases outside the gene matches. The length of the CDR3 is 15 residues. Germline V gene data show CDR1 as SGHKS and CDR2 as YYEKEE (reference sequence). CDR3 sequence reads: CASSYNAGTSNEQFF. CDR3 coding DNA: TGTGCCAGCAGCTACAACGCCGGGACTAGTAATGAGCAGTTCTTC.

The V call is TRBV11-2, the J call TRBJ2-7, with 13 nucleotides matching TRBD2. Losses at the gene ends were 5 bases for V and 3 bases for J; bases not matched to a gene: 7. In germline, CDR1 is SGHAT, CDR2 FQNNGV. This CDR3 contains 16 residues. The DNA of the CDR3 is TGTGCCAGCAGCAAACCGGGACTAGCGGGGCTCTACGAGCAGTACTTC. It specifies CASSKPGLAGLYEQYF.

This clonotype came up a few times. The chain recombines TRBV11-2 with TRBJ2-5, with 10 bases matching TRBD2. The CDR3 extends over 14 amino acids. With 6 bases clipped from V and 11 bases from J, the junction kept 12 bases outside the gene matches. Germline V gives CDR1 SGHAT, CDR2 FQNNGV. The CDR3 nucleotides are TGTGCCAGCAGTACGGACGAAGCGGGGGGGGCGCAGTACTTC. It yields the protein CASSTDEAGGAQYF.

The rearrangement joins TRBV20-1 to TRBJ2-5; 7 nucleotides line up with TRBD1. The CDR3 loop spans 15 amino acids. Per the germline V gene, CDR1 is DFQATT and CDR2 is SNEGSKA (reference sequence). With 5 bases clipped from V and 11 bases from J, the junction kept 20 bases outside the gene matches. CDR3 residues: CSALIRDRAYNEQYF. CDR3 nucleotides: TGCAGTGCTCTTATTAGGGACAGAGCCTACAATGAGCAGTACTTC.

The chain joins TRBV7-3 to TRBJ2-1, with D possibly called TRBD1 or TRBD2 (6 bases each). Trimming pared 4 bases from V and 6 bases from J, leaving 10 bases between. CDR1 is SGHTA, CDR2 FQGTGA, per germline. The CDR3 length is 13 residues. Written as DNA, the CDR3 is TGTGCCAGCAGCTGGGGGGCCGGCAATGAGCAGTTCTTC. This codes for CASSWGAGNEQFF. Drawing the rest from reference TRBV7-3 and TRBJ2-1, the complete variable domain is GAGVSQTPSNKVTEKGKYVELRCDPISGHTALYWYRQSLGQGPEFLIYFQGTGAADDSGLPNDRFFAVRPEGSVSTLKIQRTERGDSAVYLCASSWGAGNEQFFGPGTRLTVL.

This clonotype has more than one count but fewer than ten. The chain recombines TRBV20-1 with TRBJ2-6, with D uncertain. Trimming removed 6 bases at V and 0 bases at J, with 15 bases between. The CDR3 is made up of 16 amino acids. CDR1 is DFQATT, CDR2 SNEGSKA, per germline (reference sequence). The CDR3 sequence: CSAAWAVISGANVLTF. In nucleotides, the CDR3 is TGCAGTGCCGCATGGGCCGTGATCTCTGGGGCCAACGTCCTGACTTTC.

The chain has TRBV15 and TRBJ1-1; TRBD1 is a possible D gene (6 bases). Trimming pared 8 bases from V and 3 bases from J, leaving 13 bases between. The CDR3 is 13 residues long. Germline CDR1 LNHNV, CDR2 YYDKDF (reference sequence). The CDR3, as DNA: TGTGCCACCGAGGGGGGGCTCCACACTGAAGCTTTCTTT. It translates to CATEGGLHTEAFF.

This clonotype was seen just once. V and J are TRBV20-1 and TRBJ2-5; the match to TRBD1 covers 8 bases. This CDR3 is built from 15 residues. Germline V gene data show CDR1 as DFQATT and CDR2 as SNEGSKA (reference sequence). V was clipped by 5 bases and J by 1 base; unmatched bases: 9. CDR3 amino acids: CSAGTGPILQETQYF. CDR3 bases: TGCAGTGCTGGGACAGGACCGATCCTCCAAGAGACCCAGTACTTC.

This clonotype was recorded a few times. The J gene is TRBJ2-1, the V gene TRBV20-1; no reliable D call. Trimming left V 2 bases short and J 8 bases short, with 16 bases between. CDR3 length: 14 amino acids. From germline, CDR1 is DFQATT and CDR2 SNEGSKA (reference sequence). The CDR3 nucleotides are TGCAGTGCTAGAAAAGGCAGGACCACCCATGAGCAGTTCTTC. It encodes CSARKGRTTHEQFF.

The rearrangement links TRBV27 to TRBJ2-1; D is ambiguous. The CDR3 has 14 residues. CDR1 and CDR2 from the germline V gene are MNHEY and SMNVEV (reference sequence). Trimming pared 4 bases from V and 4 bases from J, leaving 11 bases between. CDR3 DNA: TGTGCCAGCAGTTCCCCCATGATATACAATGAGCAGTTCTTC. Protein: CASSSPMIYNEQFF.

This clonotype has only a few counts. The chain uses TRBV20-1 and TRBJ2-1; 7 bases line up with TRBD2. In germline, CDR1 is DFQATT, CDR2 SNEGSKA (reference sequence). The CDR3 length is 16 residues. V lost 6 bases, J lost 4 bases, and 15 bases stayed unmatched. CDR3 sequence (DNA): TGCAGTGCCGCAAGGTCAAAGCGGGGAGCATACAATGAGCAGTTCTTC. Encoded protein: CSAARSKRGAYNEQFF.

The CDR3 nucleotides read TGTGCCAGCAGTGATTGGGGACGGATCTCCTACGAGCAGTACTTC. As protein: CASSDWGRISYEQYF. This chain connects TRBV25-1 to TRBJ2-7, with D tentatively TRBD1 or TRBD2 (5 bases each). V was clipped by 3 bases and J by 0 bases, with 12 bases between them. The CDR3 sequence is 15 residues long. Germline V gene sequence: CDR1 MGHDK, CDR2 SYGVNS.

The rearrangement uses TRBV2 and TRBJ2-6, with 13 nucleotides matching TRBD2. V shed 5 bases and J 2 bases; nucleotides not matched to a gene: 3. Germline V lookup: CDR1 SNHLY, CDR2 FYNNEI. The CDR3 spans 17 residues. CDR3 amino acids: CASSRGTSGAGANVLTF. The CDR3 DNA reads as TGTGCCAGCAGTAGGGGGACTAGCGGGGCTGGGGCCAACGTCCTGACTTTC.

CDR3 sequence (DNA): TGCAGTGCTAGAGATTGGCGGTCAGATACGCAGTATTTT. This translates into CSARDWRSDTQYF. The chain uses TRBV20-1 and TRBJ2-3; D ambiguous. CDR3 length: 13 amino acids. The V gene lost 0 bases and the J gene lost 4 bases, with 8 bases spanning the gap. Germline values: CDR1 DFQATT, CDR2 SNEGSKA (reference sequence).

The chain recombines TRBV4-1 with TRBJ2-5; 10 bases are a match to TRBD1. The V and J ends lost 3 bases and 2 bases, in that order; junction bases with no gene match: 12. Germline CDR1 MGHRA, CDR2 YSYEKL. There are 18 residues in the CDR3. The CDR3: CASSQERQGARPQETQYF. DNA of the CDR3: TGCGCCAGCAGCCAGGAACGACAGGGGGCGCGTCCGCAAGAGACCCAGTACTTC.

The chain couples TRBV5-1 to TRBJ2-3; 8 bases are a match to TRBD1. Germline V gene lookup returns CDR1 SGHRS and CDR2 YFSETQ. V was clipped by 0 bases and J by 6 bases; unmatched bases: 9. The length of the CDR3 is 16 residues. The CDR3 loop reads CASSLAAGGGKDTQYF. The CDR3 DNA follows: TGCGCCAGCAGCTTGGCCGCAGGGGGCGGGAAGGATACGCAGTATTTT. The full variable domain, its missing parts supplied by reference TRBV5-1 and TRBJ2-3, is KAGVTQTPRYLIKTRGQQVTLSCSPISGHRSVSWYQQTPGQGLQFLFEYFSETQRNKGNFPGRFSGRQFSNSRSEMNVSTLELGDSALYLCASSLAAGGGKDTQYFGPGTRLTVL.